A selection of T cell receptor delta chains follows, all from one sample in a study of gamma-delta T cells after stem cell transplantation. TCRdb reprocessed the RT-PCR reads through CATT. The sample shows some 3,000 delta-chain clones, approximately 3.1% of them seen only once. Sequenced sample: gamma-delta T cells. The receptors here all came from a human donor. It is not recorded whose cells these are; they may come from a transplant donor. Both conserved end residues are part of each CDR3. A D gene is named only where the DNA matches it firmly. Size is omitted from some rows. Given values are once, few, many or a class for expanded clones.

j_call d_call v_call clone_size cdr3_aa cdr3_nt
TRDJ3 . TRDV2 many CACDTGLGPSSWDTRQMFF TGTGCCTGTGACACGGGGCTGGGGCCAAGCTCCTGGGACACCCGACAGATGTTTTTC
TRDJ1 TRDD3 TRDV2 large CACDTLGDKTTDKLIF TGTGCCTGTGACACCCTGGGGGATAAGACCACCGATAAACTCATCTTT
TRDJ1 TRDD3 TRDV1 few CALGEFPSVRTGGYTDKLIF TGTGCTCTTGGGGAATTCCCCAGCGTCCGTACTGGGGGATACACCGATAAACTCATCTTT
TRDJ1 TRDD3 TRDV2 large CACDTVGVLGDTSTDKLIF TGTGCCTGTGACACCGTGGGGGTACTGGGGGATACATCCACCGATAAACTCATCTTT
TRDJ1 TRDD3 TRDV2 . CACDALTGGYSYTDKLIF TGTGCCTGTGACGCCTTAACTGGGGGATACTCATACACCGATAAACTCATCTTT
TRDJ1 TRDD3 TRDV2 . CACDTISSTPLLGDTPDKLIF TGTGCCTGTGACACCATTTCTTCCACCCCTTTACTGGGGGATACCCCCGATAAACTCATCTTT
TRDJ1 TRDD3 TRDV2 few CACDTVRLGDTRADKLIF TGTGCCTGTGACACCGTAAGGCTGGGGGATACGCGGGCCGATAAACTCATCTTT
TRDJ3 . TRDV2 medium-sized CACDTIKSPSWDTRQMFF TGTGCCTGTGACACGATAAAATCTCCCTCCTGGGACACCCGACAGATGTTTTTC
TRDJ1 . TRDV2 large CACDQLPTLGDTDKLIF TGTGCCTGTGATCAACTTCCTACTCTGGGGGATACCGATAAACTCATCTTT
TRDJ1 . TRDV2 medium-sized CACDTITGLGGTDKLIF TGTGCCTGTGACACTATTACTGGGCTAGGTGGAACCGATAAACTCATCTTT
TRDJ1 TRDD3 TRDV2 medium-sized CACNPLTGGYDTDKLIF TGTGCCTGTAACCCCCTTACTGGGGGATACGACACCGATAAACTCATCTTT
TRDJ1 . TRDV2 few CACEMRRGTDKLIF TGTGCCTGTGAAATGAGGAGAGGAACCGATAAACTCATCTTT
TRDJ1 TRDD3 TRDV2 . CACDTLGDTPDKLIF TGTGCCTGTGACACTCTGGGGGATACCCCCGATAAACTCATCTTT
TRDJ1 TRDD3 TRDV2 . CACDPTSPVLGGGMGTDKLIF TGTGCCTGTGACCCCACTTCCCCTGTACTGGGGGGCGGGATGGGCACCGATAAACTCATCTTT
TRDJ1 TRDD3 TRDV1 medium-sized CALGELVSEYWGISELIF TGTGCTCTTGGGGAACTAGTTTCCGAATACTGGGGGATATCGGAACTCATCTTT
TRDJ1 TRDD3 TRDV1 few CALGELECSPPCILGGCVAYTDKLIF TGTGCTCTTGGGGAACTAGAGTGTTCTCCCCCTTGCATCCTTGGGGGATGCGTAGCCTACACCGATAAACTCATCTTT
TRDJ1 TRDD3 TRDV2 few CACDTMSTGGTYTDKLIF TGTGCCTGTGACACCATGAGTACTGGGGGAACGTACACCGATAAACTCATCTTT
TRDJ1 TRDD3 TRDV2 . CACDSLLGIGRTDKLIF TGTGCCTGTGACTCGCTACTGGGGATAGGGAGGACCGATAAACTCATCTTT
TRDJ4 . TRDV2 medium-sized CACDTVHGMGDTQAARPLIF TGTGCCTGTGACACCGTTCACGGGATGGGTGATACGCAAGCGGCCAGACCCCTGATCTTT
TRDJ1 TRDD3 TRDV2 . CACDTVSVGGYAELIF TGTGCCTGTGACACCGTGTCTGTTGGGGGATACGCCGAACTCATCTTT
TRDJ1 . TRDV2 hyperexpanded CACDTLTLQNTDKLIF TGTGCCTGTGACACCCTTACCCTTCAAAACACCGATAAACTCATCTTT
TRDJ1 . TRDV2 large CACDTVAAGRGRKTDKLIF TGTGCCTGTGACACGGTCGCGGCCGGGCGGGGGAGGAAGACCGATAAACTCATCTTT
TRDJ1 TRDD3 TRDV1 . CALGEPPILLGEPTDKLIF TGTGCTCTTGGGGAACCTCCTATTTTACTGGGGGAGCCCACCGATAAACTCATCTTT
TRDJ1 TRDD3 TRDV1 many CALGEARGLLPLLGDNTDKLIF TGTGCTCTTGGGGAGGCCAGGGGGCTTCTTCCCTTACTGGGGGACAACACCGATAAACTCATCTTT
TRDJ3 TRDD3 TRDV2 . CACDALGGDTRQMFF TGTGCCTGTGACGCCCTGGGGGGGGACACCCGACAGATGTTTTTC
TRDJ1 TRDD3 TRDV2 . CACDTVGTGDPYTDKLIF TGTGCCTGTGACACAGTGGGTACTGGGGACCCGTACACCGATAAACTCATCTTT
TRDJ1 TRDD3 TRDV2 large CACDGLGVSYTDKLIF TGTGCCTGTGACGGGCTGGGGGTTTCGTACACCGATAAACTCATCTTT
TRDJ1 TRDD3 TRDV2 large CACDTVLGDSRGTDKLIF TGTGCCTGTGACACCGTGCTGGGGGATAGTCGAGGCACCGATAAACTCATCTTT
TRDJ1 TRDD3 TRDV2 large CACDSLVLGDTGTDKLIF TGTGCCTGTGACTCCCTCGTACTGGGGGATACGGGCACCGATAAACTCATCTTT
TRDJ1 TRDD3 TRDV2 large CACDILGDHFTDKLIF TGTGCCTGTGACATACTGGGGGACCATTTCACCGATAAACTCATCTTT